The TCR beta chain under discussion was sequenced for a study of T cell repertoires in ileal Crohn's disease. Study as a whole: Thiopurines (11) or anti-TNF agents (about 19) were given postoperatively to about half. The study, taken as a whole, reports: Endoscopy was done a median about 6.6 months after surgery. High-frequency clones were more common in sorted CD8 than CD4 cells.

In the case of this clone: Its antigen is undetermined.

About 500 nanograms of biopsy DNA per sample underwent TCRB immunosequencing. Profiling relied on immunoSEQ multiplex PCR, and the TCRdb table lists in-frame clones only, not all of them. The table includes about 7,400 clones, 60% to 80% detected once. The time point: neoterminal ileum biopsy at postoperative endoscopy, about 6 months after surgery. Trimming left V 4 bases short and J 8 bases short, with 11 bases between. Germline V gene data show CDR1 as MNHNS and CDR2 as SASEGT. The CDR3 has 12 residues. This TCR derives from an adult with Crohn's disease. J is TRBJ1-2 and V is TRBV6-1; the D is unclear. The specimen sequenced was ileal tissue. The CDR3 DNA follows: TGTGCCAGCAGTGTAATCGGTCAAGGCTACACCTTC. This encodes CASSVIGQGYTF.